This passage covers 3 T cell receptor beta chains from one sample sequenced in a study of blood T cell repertoires in COVID-19. This table comes from immunoSEQ multiplex PCR, and its TCRdb copy is limited to in-frame clones, with some not included. The profile covers about 310,000 clones, with roughly 90% appearing a single time and more than 8.5% taken by the ten largest. Sequenced: PBMCs or T cells enriched from blood (not recorded which). These receptor sequences come from a woman aged 18 to 35 who had recovered from COVID-19.

This clone came up once. The chain couples TRBV18 to TRBJ1-3, with D perhaps TRBD1 (6 bases). CDR3 length equals 20 residues. V shed 1 base and J shed 0 bases, with 22 bases lying between them. Germline assignment: CDR1 KGHSH and CDR2 LQKENI. The CDR3 nucleotides are TGTGCCAGCTCACCACGACCGATGCCCGGACAGCCGAGCTCTGGAAACACCATATATTTT. This gives the protein CASSPRPMPGQPSSGNTIYF. Complete variable domain (other parts from reference TRBV18 and TRBJ1-3): NAGVMQNPRHLVRRRGQEARLRCSPMKGHSHVYWYRQLPEEGLKFMVYLQKENIIDESGMPKERFSAEFPKEGPSILRIQQVVRGDSAAYFCASSPRPMPGQPSSGNTIYFGEGSWLTVV.

This clone was picked up one time. The genes are TRBV5-4 and TRBJ1-1; D is undetermined. CDR3 length: 15 amino acids. Trimming stripped 1 base from V and 1 base from J, with 11 bases between. Germline CDR1 SGHNT, CDR2 YYREEE (reference sequence). The CDR3: CASSLSRQQNTEAFF. For the CDR3, the DNA is TGTGCCAGCAGCTTGTCGAGGCAGCAGAACACTGAAGCTTTCTTT.

This clone was seen a single time. The rearrangement uses TRBV28 and TRBJ2-5, with 7 bases aligning to TRBD2. CDR1 is MDHEN, CDR2 SYDVKM, per germline. This CDR3 has 14 amino acids. Trimming removed 5 bases from V and 5 bases from J; junction bases left unmatched: 8. The CDR3 reads CASSVTSIKETQYF. Written as DNA, the CDR3 is TGTGCCAGCAGTGTGACTAGCATTAAGGAGACCCAGTACTTC.